This T cell receptor beta chain was profiled in a study of T cells in Graves' hyperthyroidism and ophthalmopathy. Germline V CDR1 and CDR2: MNHNS, SASEGT. V lost 8 bases, J lost 1 base, and 3 bases stayed unmatched. The CDR3 is made up of 13 amino acids. Patients aged 18 to 65 had newly diagnosed hyperthyroidism lasting under 2 months. Patients showing uncontrolled infection, other autoimmune disease, pregnancy or lactation were ineligible. RNA transcripts served as the template for amplifying TCR beta CDR3 regions. The TCR CDR3 first-round RT-PCR relied on the HTBI primer set. MiXCR, applied by TCRdb to the multiplex PCR reads, yields one record per CDR3 protein. The table shows under 350,000 distinct CDR3 sequences, with 18% occurring only once.

The chain recombines TRBV6-1 with TRBJ2-5; 8 bases fit TRBD2. The source is a woman in her fifties or sixties with Graves' hyperthyroidism. The sample comprised blood. CDR3 in amino acids: CASREGGQETQYF. The CDR3 coding sequence is TGTGCCAGCCGGGAGGGGGGCCAAGAGACCCAGTACTTC.